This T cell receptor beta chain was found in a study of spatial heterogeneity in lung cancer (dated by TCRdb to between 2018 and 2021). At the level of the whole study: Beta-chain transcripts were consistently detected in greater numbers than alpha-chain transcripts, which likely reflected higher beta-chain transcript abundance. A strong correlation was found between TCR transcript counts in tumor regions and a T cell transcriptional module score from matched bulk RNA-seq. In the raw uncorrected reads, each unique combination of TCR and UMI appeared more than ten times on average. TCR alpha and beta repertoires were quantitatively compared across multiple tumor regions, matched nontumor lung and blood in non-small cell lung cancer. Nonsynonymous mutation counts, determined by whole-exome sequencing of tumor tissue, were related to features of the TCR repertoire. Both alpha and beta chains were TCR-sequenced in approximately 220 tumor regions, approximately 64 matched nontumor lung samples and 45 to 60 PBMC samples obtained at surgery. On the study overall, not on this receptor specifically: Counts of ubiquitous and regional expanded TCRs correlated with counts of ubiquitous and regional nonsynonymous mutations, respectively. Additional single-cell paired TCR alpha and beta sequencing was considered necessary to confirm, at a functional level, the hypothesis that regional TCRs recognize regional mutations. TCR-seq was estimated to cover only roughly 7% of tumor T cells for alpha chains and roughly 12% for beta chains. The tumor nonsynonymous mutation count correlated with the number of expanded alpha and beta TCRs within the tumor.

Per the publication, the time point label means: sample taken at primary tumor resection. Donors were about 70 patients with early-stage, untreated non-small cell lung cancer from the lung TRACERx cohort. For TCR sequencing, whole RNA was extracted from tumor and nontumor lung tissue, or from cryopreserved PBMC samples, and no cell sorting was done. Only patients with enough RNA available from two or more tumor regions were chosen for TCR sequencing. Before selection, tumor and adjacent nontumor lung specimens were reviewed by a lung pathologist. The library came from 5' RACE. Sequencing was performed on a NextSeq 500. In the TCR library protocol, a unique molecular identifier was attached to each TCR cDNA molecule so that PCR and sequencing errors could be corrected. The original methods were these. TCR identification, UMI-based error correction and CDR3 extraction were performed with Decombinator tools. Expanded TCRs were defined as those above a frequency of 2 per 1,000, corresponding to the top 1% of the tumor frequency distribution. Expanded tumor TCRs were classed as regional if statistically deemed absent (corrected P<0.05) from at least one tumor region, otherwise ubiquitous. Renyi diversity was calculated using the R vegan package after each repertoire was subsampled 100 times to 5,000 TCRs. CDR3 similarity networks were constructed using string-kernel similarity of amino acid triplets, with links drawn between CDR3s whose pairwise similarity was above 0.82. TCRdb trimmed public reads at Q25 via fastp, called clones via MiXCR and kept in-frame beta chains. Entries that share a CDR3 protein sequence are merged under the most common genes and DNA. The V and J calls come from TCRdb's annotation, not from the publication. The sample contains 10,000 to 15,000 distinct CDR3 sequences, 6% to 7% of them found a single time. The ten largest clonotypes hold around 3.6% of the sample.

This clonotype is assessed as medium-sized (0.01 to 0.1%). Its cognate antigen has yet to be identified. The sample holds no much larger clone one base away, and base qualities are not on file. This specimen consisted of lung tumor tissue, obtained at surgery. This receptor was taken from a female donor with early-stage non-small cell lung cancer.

The DNA sequence follows: TGTGCCAGCAGACTCTCCGGGACAGCCTCTGGGGCCAACGTCCTGACTTTC. This encodes CASRLSGTASGANVLTF. The chain is assembled from TRBV6-5 and TRBJ2-6; 7 bases in the junction line up with TRBD1. CDR1 and CDR2, looked up from the germline V gene, are MNHEY and SVGAGI. Including cysteine and phenylalanine, the CDR3 has 17 amino acids. CDR3 DNA only is kept here, 51 bases in frame from base 1. Trimmed from V: 6 bases; trimmed from J: 0 bases; junction bases lacking a gene match: 8.